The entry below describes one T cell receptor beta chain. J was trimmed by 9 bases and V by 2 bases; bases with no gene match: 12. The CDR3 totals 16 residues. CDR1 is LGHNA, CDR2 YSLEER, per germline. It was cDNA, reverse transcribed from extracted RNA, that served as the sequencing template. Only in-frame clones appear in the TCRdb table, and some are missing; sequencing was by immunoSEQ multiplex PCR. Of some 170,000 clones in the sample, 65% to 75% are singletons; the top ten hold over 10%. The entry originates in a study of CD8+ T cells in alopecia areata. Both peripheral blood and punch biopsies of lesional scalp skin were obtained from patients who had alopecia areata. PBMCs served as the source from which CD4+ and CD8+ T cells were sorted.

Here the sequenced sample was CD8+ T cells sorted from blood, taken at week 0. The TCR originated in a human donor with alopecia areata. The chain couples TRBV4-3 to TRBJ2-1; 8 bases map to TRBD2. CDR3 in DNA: TGCGCCAGCAGCCAACCATTCGGGAGGGATGGGAGTGAGCAGTTCTTC. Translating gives CASSQPFGRDGSEQFF.